This T cell receptor beta chain was identified during a study of blood T cell repertoires in COVID-19. Study information: Samples came from the United States, Italy and Spain, spanning acute and convalescent COVID-19. PBMCs, B-cell-depleted T cells, or T cells were the source of the cDNA or gDNA that made up the material.

This CDR3 spans 20 amino acids. CDR1 and CDR2 from the germline V gene are MDHEN and SYDVKM. V dropped 4 bases and J dropped 5; count of bases not matched to a gene: 19. In the original workflow: Amplification of reference gene primers was used by the study to estimate nucleated cell counts. Data came from immunoSEQ multiplex PCR; TCRdb stores just in-frame clones and leaves some out. V and J calls and clone size are given by that table; D and trimming were obtained from the DNA. The table shows about 190,000 clones, with over 75% occurring only once. Sequencing was done on a sample of peripheral blood. This clonotype was obtained from a woman in her 40s who had recovered from COVID-19. The V and J genes are TRBV28 and TRBJ1-6, with 8 bases lining up with TRBD1. Here the CDR3 DNA reads TGTGCCAGCAGTTCCCCGAGGAGGCGTCTCACAGGGGGGAATAATTCACCCCTCCACTTT. Translated: CASSSPRRRLTGGNNSPLHF.